This is a list of T cell receptor beta chains from one sample in a study of cytomegalovirus exposure and HLA in healthy donors. Data came from immunoSEQ multiplex PCR; TCRdb stores just in-frame clones and leaves some out. The table lists around 150,000 clones. The sequencing sample was made of PBMCs. The receptors here all came from a man under 40 in good health and CMV-seronegative. Each CDR3 is given with its conserved first and last residue. The D gene is left open where the match is weak.

v_gene,j_gene,d_gene,CDR3aa,CDR3nt
TRBV4-1,TRBJ1-1,-,CASSQGAGSNTEAFF,TGCGCCAGCAGCCAAGGGGCGGGGTCGAACACTGAAGCTTTCTTT
TRBV11-2,TRBJ2-1,TRBD2,CASSFSSGITEQFF,TGTGCCAGCAGCTTTTCTAGCGGGATTACTGAGCAGTTCTTC
TRBV11-3,TRBJ1-1,-,CASSLVAWRRTEAFF,TGTGCCAGCAGCTTAGTAGCTTGGAGGCGCACTGAAGCTTTCTTT
TRBV19,TRBJ1-5,-,CASSIVVLSQPQHF,TGTGCCAGTAGTATAGTGGTCCTCAGTCAGCCCCAGCATTTT
TRBV10-3,TRBJ1-1,-,CAISPGDVNTEAFF,TGTGCCATCAGCCCGGGGGACGTGAACACTGAAGCTTTCTTT
TRBV7-7,TRBJ1-2,TRBD1,CASSWTGSEGYTF,TGTGCCAGCAGTTGGACAGGCAGCGAAGGCTACACCTTC
TRBV19,TRBJ2-6,-,CASKIQASSGANVLTF,TGTGCCAGTAAAATACAGGCAAGCTCTGGGGCCAACGTCCTGACTTTC
TRBV11-2,TRBJ1-1,-,CASSLERSTEAFF,TGTGCCAGCAGCTTAGAAAGGAGTACTGAAGCTTTCTTT
TRBV15,TRBJ2-7,TRBD2,CATSGSGIMGEQYF,TGTGCCACCAGCGGTAGCGGGATTATGGGGGAGCAGTACTTC
TRBV13,TRBJ1-4,-,CASSASRRDPNEKLFF,TGTGCCAGCAGCGCGAGCCGGCGGGACCCCAATGAAAAACTGTTTTTT
TRBV15,TRBJ2-5,-,CATSRTPQGETQYF,TGTGCCACCAGCAGGACACCCCAGGGAGAGACCCAGTACTTC
TRBV6-1,TRBJ2-1,TRBD2,CASSSLAGEQFF,TGTGCCAGCAGTTCTTTAGCGGGAGAGCAGTTCTTC
TRBV2,TRBJ2-5,TRBD1,CASSRDRGQETQYF,TGTGCCAGCAGTCGGGACAGGGGGCAAGAGACCCAGTACTTC
TRBV5-6,TRBJ2-2,-,CASSPTRDLNTGELFF,TGTGCCAGCAGCCCGACTAGGGACCTGAACACCGGGGAGCTGTTTTTT
TRBV6-1,TRBJ1-4,TRBD1,CALQETGGNEKLFF,TGTGCCTTGCAAGAGACAGGGGGAAATGAAAAACTGTTTTTT
TRBV4-1,TRBJ2-7,-,CASSQYQGPSYEQYF,TGCGCCAGCAGCCAATATCAGGGGCCCTCCTACGAGCAGTACTTC
TRBV29-1,TRBJ2-3,-,CSVLSRGTDTQYF,TGCAGCGTCCTAAGCCGAGGGACAGATACGCAGTATTTT
TRBV19,TRBJ2-3,TRBD1,CASSILLTGSDTQYF,TGTGCCAGTAGTATCCTGTTGACAGGGTCAGATACGCAGTATTTT
TRBV5-1,TRBJ1-1,-,CASTILPSLNTEAFF,TGCGCCAGCACTATCCTCCCCTCTCTGAACACTGAAGCTTTCTTT
TRBV11-3,TRBJ1-5,-,CASSHGRNQPQHF,TGTGCCAGCAGCCATGGGAGAAATCAGCCCCAGCATTTT
TRBV4-1,TRBJ2-7,-,CASSPYALSGFYEQYF,TGCGCCAGCAGCCCATACGCGTTGTCGGGGTTCTACGAGCAGTACTTC
TRBV5-6,TRBJ2-7,-,CASSLQFEQYF,TGTGCCAGCAGCTTACAGTTCGAGCAGTACTTC
TRBV5-5,TRBJ1-5,-,CASSLSAFQPQHF,TGTGCCAGCAGCTTGTCCGCGTTTCAGCCCCAGCATTTT
TRBV7-9,TRBJ1-5,-,CASSFAGADQPQHF,TGTGCCAGCAGCTTCGCAGGGGCGGACCAGCCCCAGCATTTT
TRBV10-2,TRBJ2-7,-,CASSTSSYEQYF,TGCGCCAGCAGCACCAGCTCCTACGAGCAGTACTTC
TRBV5-5,TRBJ2-1,TRBD2,CASSPGRDLSNEQFF,TGTGCCAGCAGCCCAGGGAGGGACCTTTCCAATGAGCAGTTCTTC
TRBV5-8,TRBJ2-1,TRBD2,CASRSDIFSGTSGSNEQFF,TGTGCCAGCAGGTCGGACATATTTAGCGGGACTAGCGGGAGCAATGAGCAGTTCTTC
TRBV28,TRBJ1-5,TRBD1,CASSFLYFYGTAESYQPQHF,TGTGCCAGCAGTTTCCTTTATTTTTATGGGACAGCCGAAAGTTATCAGCCCCAGCATTTT
TRBV11-2,TRBJ1-4,-,CASSVRQRTNEKLFF,TGTGCCAGCAGCGTACGACAGAGGACTAATGAAAAACTGTTTTTT
TRBV6-5,TRBJ1-1,TRBD1,CASSQTGVHTEAFF,TGTGCCAGCAGCCAGACAGGGGTTCACACTGAAGCTTTCTTT
TRBV7-9,TRBJ1-3,-,CASSYTVGGDFSGNTIYF,TGTGCCAGCAGCTATACCGTGGGAGGGGATTTCTCTGGAAACACCATATATTTT
TRBV5-1,TRBJ2-1,TRBD2,CASSLTVAGQHNEQFF,TGCGCCAGCAGCTTGACGGTAGCGGGACAACACAATGAGCAGTTCTTC
TRBV6-5,TRBJ1-6,TRBD1,CASSYDRASYNSPLHF,TGTGCCAGCAGTTACGACAGGGCTAGCTATAATTCACCCCTCCACTTT
TRBV7-2,TRBJ1-2,TRBD1,CASSPRAGGGGYTF,TGTGCCAGCAGCCCGAGGGCAGGGGGCGGAGGCTACACCTTC
TRBV28,TRBJ1-1,-,CASSVRNTEAFF,TGTGCCAGCAGTGTTAGAAACACTGAAGCTTTCTTT
TRBV7-9,TRBJ2-5,TRBD2,CASSLGLAGGPQETQYF,TGTGCCAGCAGCTTGGGACTAGCGGGGGGCCCCCAAGAGACCCAGTACTTC
TRBV11-3,TRBJ2-3,TRBD2,CASSQLRGADTQYF,TGTGCCAGCAGCCAGCTTCGGGGGGCAGATACGCAGTATTTT
TRBV27,TRBJ1-1,TRBD1,CASSQGQGLRAFF,TGTGCCAGCAGTCAGGGACAGGGACTTCGAGCTTTCTTT
TRBV19,TRBJ2-2,TRBD1,CASTRDRQTNTGELFF,TGTGCCAGTACCCGGGACAGGCAAACGAACACCGGGGAGCTGTTTTTT
TRBV6-1,TRBJ1-5,-,CASSEVVADQPQHF,TGTGCCAGCAGTGAAGTTGTGGCGGATCAGCCCCAGCATTTT
TRBV2,TRBJ1-4,-,CASRHHGGKTNEKLFF,TGTGCCAGCAGACACCATGGGGGGAAAACTAATGAAAAACTGTTTTTT
TRBV29-1,TRBJ2-1,TRBD2,CSGTSGGSDEQFF,TGCAGCGGGACTAGCGGGGGTTCGGATGAGCAGTTCTTC
TRBV11-2,TRBJ2-7,-,CASSFTGLEQYF,TGTGCCAGCAGTTTTACCGGTCTCGAGCAGTACTTC
TRBV5-4,TRBJ2-7,TRBD1,CASSYPGQGAYEQYF,TGTGCCAGCAGCTACCCGGGACAGGGGGCGTACGAGCAGTACTTC
TRBV7-9,TRBJ2-7,TRBD1,CASSLGGTGRNEQYF,TGTGCCAGCAGCTTAGGAGGGACAGGGAGGAACGAGCAGTACTTC
TRBV13,TRBJ1-2,TRBD1,CASSNIGQGSSEGYTF,TGTGCCAGCAGCAACATAGGACAGGGGTCATCCGAAGGCTACACCTTC
TRBV19,TRBJ2-7,-,CASSILPSGEQYF,TGTGCCAGTAGTATATTGCCGTCGGGCGAGCAGTACTTC
TRBV28,TRBJ2-7,-,CASKTRTYEQYF,TGTGCCAGTAAAACCAGGACCTACGAGCAGTACTTC
TRBV11-2,TRBJ1-2,TRBD1,CASSFPTGSNYGYTF,TGTGCCAGCAGCTTCCCGACAGGGTCGAACTATGGCTACACCTTC
TRBV15,TRBJ1-3,-,CATSRLTGSGNTIYF,TGTGCCACCAGCAGACTAACAGGGTCTGGAAACACCATATATTTT